One sample yielded the 23 T cell receptor beta chains listed below, sequenced in a study of T cell clonotyping in hematopoietic cell transplantation. Time point noted: recipient sample about 28 days before transplant, after cytoreduction. Here immunoSEQ multiplex PCR was the method, and the copy in TCRdb shows in-frame clones only, minus some. The sample consists of approximately 80,000 clones, around 96% of them appearing once. The sample in question was peripheral blood mononuclear cells, obtained before stem cell transplant. The source of these receptors is a woman in her fifties or sixties with acute myeloid leukemia. Some clones in this sample may be carry-over from other donors' samples.

V and J are TRBV6-5 and TRBJ1-1; 7 nucleotides match TRBD1. Losses at the gene ends were 6 bases for V and 7 bases for J; bases not matched to a gene: 14. Germline CDR1 is MNHEY and CDR2 is SVGAGI. This CDR3 comprises 15 residues. CDR3 residues: CASRSWDSRNHEAFF. DNA for the CDR3: TGTGCCAGCAGGTCTTGGGACAGCAGGAACCATGAAGCTTTCTTT.

The V gene is TRBV27, the J gene TRBJ2-7; 7 nucleotides match TRBD2. Germline trimming cut 8 bases from V and 4 bases from J; bases unmatched to any gene: 11. The CDR3 totals 14 residues. Germline CDR1 and CDR2: MNHEY and SMNVEV (reference sequence). The CDR3, as DNA: TGTGCCAGCGGCCCGCTTGCGGGAGTGTACGAGCAGTACTTC. Its protein is CASGPLAGVYEQYF.

The V and J genes are TRBV30 and TRBJ1-5; D possibly corresponds to TRBD1 (6 bases). Trimming cost V 3 bases and J 5 bases, with 11 bases left between them. This CDR3 comprises 13 residues. Germline CDR1 is GTSNPN and CDR2 is SVGIG (reference sequence). The CDR3 DNA reads as TGTGCCTGGAGCAGGGGAAGGGATCAGCCCCAGCATTTT. Amino acid sequence: CAWSRGRDQPQHF.

In its sample, this clone was seen once. The chain links TRBV6-1 to TRBJ1-5; D is undetermined. This CDR3 is built from 15 residues. The V and J ends lost 6 bases and 0 bases respectively, with 12 bases between them. CDR1 MNHNS and CDR2 SASEGT come from the germline V gene. The CDR3 nucleotides are TGTGCCAGCAGCTATAAACCGGATAGCAATCAGCCCCAGCATTTT. The encoded protein is CASSYKPDSNQPQHF.

J is TRBJ1-4 and V is TRBV2; D gene unclear. The CDR3 contains 11 residues. V gave up 3 bases and J gave up 16 bases, with 12 bases separating them. Germline V lookup: CDR1 SNHLY, CDR2 FYNNEI. CDR3 in amino acids: CASSEIGEPFF. The CDR3 DNA reads as TGTGCCAGCAGTGAGATCGGCGAACCGTTTTTT.

V usage is TRBV28 and J usage is TRBJ2-1; perhaps TRBD1 as D (6 bases). The CDR3 is made up of 16 amino acids. The ends were cut back, 5 bases at V and 0 bases at J, with 14 bases in the middle. Germline loops: CDR1 MDHEN, CDR2 SYDVKM. CDR3 DNA: TGTGCCAGCAGTCCACCCGTAGGGGGCTCCTACAATGAGCAGTTCTTC. This codes for CASSPPVGGSYNEQFF.

The gene calls are TRBV30 and TRBJ1-4, with D unresolved. Germline loops: CDR1 GTSNPN, CDR2 SVGIG (reference sequence). This CDR3 contains 14 residues. V was pared by 1 base and J by 0 bases, with 6 bases between. CDR3 loop: CAWSAVATNEKLFF. For the CDR3, the DNA is TGTGCCTGGAGTGCGGTTGCAACTAATGAAAAACTGTTTTTT.

The V gene is TRBV6-1, the J gene TRBJ1-2, with 7 bases identical to TRBD1. This CDR3 is built from 18 residues. The J segment lost 3 bases and the V segment lost 0 bases, leaving 13 bases of the junction unmatched. Looked up from germline, CDR1 is MNHNS and CDR2 is SASEGT. In DNA, the CDR3 is TGTGCCAGCAGTGAAGCTCCCGGGACAGCCGGGGCCTACTATGGCTACACCTTC. The encoded protein is CASSEAPGTAGAYYGYTF.

The chain combines TRBV18 with TRBJ1-1, with no clear D. Germline V gene sequence: CDR1 KGHSH, CDR2 LQKENI. Trimming left V 2 bases short and J 4 bases short, with 20 bases between. CDR3 size: 17 residues. CDR3 sequence (DNA): TGTGCCAGCTCACCAGCTTATTCTAGCAAGGGTAGCACTGAAGCTTTCTTT. It codes for CASSPAYSSKGSTEAFF.

The V and J genes are TRBV6-1 and TRBJ2-2; 8 bases line up with TRBD1. In germline, CDR1 is MNHNS, CDR2 SASEGT. The CDR3 is made up of 17 amino acids. The J segment lost 6 bases and the V segment lost 0 bases, leaving 9 bases of the junction unmatched. CDR3: CASSEAPGGLWAGELFF. The CDR3 DNA follows: TGTGCCAGCAGTGAAGCCCCAGGGGGCTTATGGGCCGGGGAGCTGTTTTTT.

V is TRBV27 and J is TRBJ2-3; tentatively, D is TRBD1 (5 bases). This CDR3 spans 14 amino acids. CDR1 and CDR2 (germline): MNHEY, SMNVEV (reference sequence). Trimming took off 3 bases at V and 6 bases at J, with 13 bases between the two ends. CDR3 loop: CASSFWGTDDTQYF. Here the CDR3 DNA reads TGTGCCAGCAGTTTTTGGGGCACTGATGATACGCAGTATTTT.

The rearrangement joins TRBV6-6 to TRBJ1-2; D unclear. With 1 base removed from V and 6 bases from J, the gap between germline ends came to 9 bases. The CDR3 is 13 residues long. Germline V gene lookup returns CDR1 MNHNY and CDR2 SVGAGI (reference sequence). The CDR3 spells CASSYFYGNGYTF. As DNA, the CDR3 is TGTGCCAGCAGTTACTTTTATGGGAATGGCTACACCTTC.

CDR3 nucleotides: TGTGCCAGCAGGGGACAGGGAAAGACTGGCTACACCTTC. Protein sequence: CASRGQGKTGYTF. The rearrangement links TRBV6-5 to TRBJ1-2; 9 nucleotides agree with TRBD1. The V segment lost 6 bases and the J segment 7 bases; nucleotides outside the gene matches: 6. This CDR3 has 13 residues. Germline CDR1 reads MNHEY; CDR2 reads SVGAGI.

The chain employs TRBV6-6 and TRBJ1-5; D remains ambiguous. V was cut by 1 base and J by 1 base, with 5 bases left in between. Germline values: CDR1 MNHNY, CDR2 SVGAGI (reference sequence). The CDR3 length is 14 residues. The CDR3 sequence is CASSYYQSNQPQHF. CDR3 coding DNA: TGTGCCAGCAGTTACTACCAAAGCAATCAGCCCCAGCATTTT.

The chain carries TRBV28 and TRBJ2-7; 10 nucleotides line up with TRBD2. From germline, CDR1 is MDHEN and CDR2 SYDVKM. The J segment lost 5 bases and the V segment lost 5 bases, leaving 9 bases of the junction unmatched. The length of the CDR3 is 15 residues. The CDR3 loop is CASSRTAGGPHEQYF. The CDR3 DNA reads as TGTGCCAGCAGTCGAACAGCGGGAGGGCCCCACGAGCAGTACTTC.

This sequence joins TRBV19 and TRBJ2-2; 9 positions agree with TRBD1. The CDR3 contains 16 residues. Germline V lookup: CDR1 LNHDA, CDR2 SQIVND (reference sequence). The V and J ends lost 5 bases and 7 bases, in that order; junction bases with no gene match: 11. CDR3 amino acids: CASSSQPGQGRGELFF. For the CDR3, the DNA is TGTGCCAGTAGTTCCCAACCGGGACAGGGCCGCGGGGAGCTGTTTTTT.

The chain is built from TRBV7-7 and TRBJ2-5; 9 bases fit TRBD2. The CDR3 totals 17 residues. The germline gives CDR1 SSHAT, CDR2 FNYEAQ (reference sequence). CDR3 protein: CATRPGGQGLALETQYF. The CDR3 DNA sequence: TGTGCTACCCGCCCGGGGGGGCAGGGACTAGCTTTGGAGACCCAGTACTTC.

The CDR3 DNA reads TGCGCCAGCAGCTTGGAATCCCCTCCCGTGGGTGAGCAGTACTTC. This sequence encodes CASSLESPPVGEQYF. The chain is built from TRBV5-1 and TRBJ2-7; D gene unclear. The CDR3 length is 15 residues. The V gene lost 0 bases and the J gene lost 7 bases, with 17 bases spanning the gap. Germline V gene lookup returns CDR1 SGHRS and CDR2 YFSETQ.

The J gene is TRBJ2-3, the V gene TRBV29-1; no firm D call. The CDR3 contains 13 residues. V was shortened by 3 bases and J by 0 bases, with 7 bases between the two germline ends. Germline CDR1 is SQVTM and CDR2 is ANQGSEA. The CDR3 protein is CSVDPDSTDTQYF. In nucleotides, the CDR3 is TGCAGCGTTGATCCCGATAGCACAGATACGCAGTATTTT.

The V call is TRBV6-1, the J call TRBJ2-1, with D perhaps TRBD1 (6 bases). V lost 2 bases and J 6 bases, leaving 17 bases between the germline ends. From germline, CDR1 is MNHNS and CDR2 SASEGT. The CDR3 loop spans 16 amino acids. CDR3 sequence reads: CASSELNRVFGNEQFF. DNA for the CDR3: TGTGCCAGCAGTGAACTGAACAGGGTATTTGGCAATGAGCAGTTCTTC.

The chain employs TRBV19 and TRBJ1-5; D possibly corresponds to TRBD1 (5 bases). Germline values: CDR1 LNHDA, CDR2 SQIVND (reference sequence). Trimming cost V 3 bases and J 4 bases, with 10 bases left between them. This CDR3 comprises 14 residues. This chain's CDR3 is CASSMSGGNQPQHF. In DNA, the CDR3 is TGTGCCAGTAGTATGAGTGGGGGTAATCAGCCCCAGCATTTT.

This clone was counted once. The V and J genes are TRBV6-6 and TRBJ2-7; 8 bases fit TRBD1. CDR1 and CDR2 from the germline V gene are MNHNY and SVGAGI (reference sequence). The CDR3 has 15 amino acids. V shed 6 bases and J 6 bases; nucleotides not matched to a gene: 13. For the CDR3, the DNA is TGTGCCAGCAGCCGAAGGGACAGGTCGTTCGGCGAGCAGTACTTC. The encoded protein is CASSRRDRSFGEQYF.

The rearrangement joins TRBV2 to TRBJ2-5, with D possibly matching TRBD1 (5 bases). The CDR3 is 13 amino acids. Trimming took off 8 bases at V and 1 base at J, with 11 bases between the two ends. CDR1 is SNHLY and CDR2 is FYNNEI in the germline V gene. In DNA form, the CDR3 reads TGTGCCAGCCAGAACAGGTTCCAAGAGACCCAGTACTTC. Its protein product is CASQNRFQETQYF. The entire variable domain, with the rest obtained from reference TRBV2 and TRBJ2-5, is as follows: EPEVTQTPSHQVTQMGQEVILRCVPISNHLYFYWYRQILGQKVEFLVSFYNNEISEKSEIFDDQFSVERPDGSNFTLKIRSTKLEDSAMYFCASQNRFQETQYFGPGTRLLVL.